The T cell receptor (beta chain) described here comes from a study of tumour-infiltrating T cells in Burkitt lymphoma. Study in general: This cohort included all epidemiological subtypes of Burkitt lymphoma. Overall and progression-free survival were predicted by productive clonality. Points from the study as a whole: Several public clonotypes were shared across many Burkitt lymphoma patients.

Turning to this clone: No antigen is known for it.

Sequencing was performed with immunoSEQ multiplex PCR; in TCRdb, only in-frame clones are kept and a portion is missing. Of around 46,000 clones in the sample, roughly 31% were seen once. The sample was tumor tissue. This receptor was identified in a human donor with Burkitt lymphoma.

The CDR3, as DNA: TGTGCCAGCAGCACGAGGGACGCGAGCACAGATACGCAGTATTTT. Its translation is CASSTRDASTDTQYF. The chain carries TRBV28 and TRBJ2-3, with D perhaps given as TRBD1 or TRBD2 (5 bases each). The V end was cut by 6 bases, the J end by 0 bases, with 13 bases between. Germline V lookup: CDR1 MDHEN, CDR2 SYDVKM. The CDR3 extends over 15 amino acids.